A selection of T cell receptor beta chains follows, all from one sample in a study of cytomegalovirus exposure and HLA in healthy donors. Using immunoSEQ multiplex PCR, the repertoire was profiled, and TCRdb retains in-frame clones only, with some absent. The sample has 150,000 to 180,000 clones, approximately 79% seen once. Sequenced: PBMCs. The receptors were sampled from a woman aged 50 to 65 in good health and CMV-seropositive. Both conserved end residues are part of each CDR3. A D gene is named only where the DNA matches it firmly. Size values are once, few and many counts, or a class for expanded clones, and some rows have none.

>TRBJ2-3|17|TRBD1|-|TRBV29-1
TGCAGCGTTGAAGTTAGGGATAGACAGGGGAACACAGATACGCAGTATTTT
CSVEVRDRQGNTDTQYF
>TRBJ1-3|15|-|-|TRBV4-1
TGCGCCAGCACTTACAGGGTGGGGCCTGGAAACACCATATATTTT
CASTYRVGPGNTIYF
>TRBJ2-3|18|TRBD2|-|TRBV28
TGTGCCAGCAGCCCCCGATCCGGCGGGGGTTATAGCACAGATACGCAGTATTTT
CASSPRSGGGYSTDTQYF
>TRBJ1-1|13|TRBD1|-|TRBV18
TGTGCCAGCTCAAGCACAGGGGGCACTGAAGCTTTCTTT
CASSSTGGTEAFF
>TRBJ2-3|14|TRBD1|-|TRBV30
TGTGCCTGGGCGAGGACAGGGCCAACAGATACGCAGTATTTT
CAWARTGPTDTQYF
>TRBJ2-6|19|TRBD1|few|TRBV5-1
TGCGCCAGCAGCTTGGGCCGACAGGGGCCCCTCTCTGGGGCCAACGTCCTGACTTTC
CASSLGRQGPLSGANVLTF
>TRBJ1-2|15|-|few|TRBV6-1
TGTGCCAGCAGTATATCGGGACACAGTAACTATGGCTACACCTTC
CASSISGHSNYGYTF
>TRBJ1-1|14|-|-|TRBV30
TGTGCCTGGAGTAACGGCCCGGGGGGCACTGAAGCTTTCTTT
CAWSNGPGGTEAFF
>TRBJ1-1|13|-|-|TRBV28
TGTGCCAGCAGTTCCGCGTCGGTTTTTGTAGCTTTCTTT
CASSSASVFVAFF
>TRBJ1-6|16|TRBD1|-|TRBV2
TGTGCCAGCAGGAGGGACAGGGGATCAGGAAATTCACCCCTCCACTTT
CASRRDRGSGNSPLHF
>TRBJ2-3|14|-|-|TRBV5-1
TGCGCCAGCAGCTTGGGGGACTTTACAGATACGCAGTATTTT
CASSLGDFTDTQYF
>TRBJ1-5|16|TRBD1|-|TRBV19
TGTGCCAGTAGTATGAGGGACAGGGTAGGAATTCAGCCCCAGCATTTT
CASSMRDRVGIQPQHF
>TRBJ1-1|13|TRBD1|few|TRBV5-1
TGCGCCAGCAGCTCAGGGGGCACCACTGAAGCTTTCTTT
CASSSGGTTEAFF
>TRBJ1-4|16|-|-|TRBV9
TGTGCCAGCAGCCCCACTGGGGGCACTCCGAATGAAAAACTGTTTTTT
CASSPTGGTPNEKLFF
>TRBJ2-3|13|TRBD2|-|TRBV2
TGTGCCAGCAGTGGACTAGCGGGGAATACGCAGTATTTT
CASSGLAGNTQYF
>TRBJ2-7|16|-|-|TRBV10-1
TGCGCCAGCAGTGGGCTTATGGGGGACTGTACGTACGGGCAGTACTTC
CASSGLMGDCTYGQYF
>TRBJ1-5|16|TRBD1|-|TRBV7-8
TGTGCCAGCAGCTCCGCAGGGGGAAGGAGCAATCAGCCCCAGCATTTT
CASSSAGGRSNQPQHF
>TRBJ2-5|12|-|-|TRBV30
TGTGCCTGGAGTGTACTACCAGAGACCCAGTACTTC
CAWSVLPETQYF
>TRBJ1-1|15|-|-|TRBV10-3
TGTGCCATCAGCGGCTACGGGAACGGCAACACTGAAGCTTTCTTT
CAISGYGNGNTEAFF
>TRBJ1-1|15|TRBD1|-|TRBV6-5
TGTGCCAGCAGTCGCCCGGACAGGCCGAACACTGAAGCTTTCTTT
CASSRPDRPNTEAFF
>TRBJ1-1|15|-|-|TRBV6-5
TGTGCCAGCAGTTACTCCCAGGGTTCGAACACTGAAGCTTTCTTT
CASSYSQGSNTEAFF
>TRBJ2-5|16|TRBD1|-|TRBV7-6
TGTGCCAGCGGCCGAGGGGGCGGCGCGTACCAAGAGACCCAGTACTTC
CASGRGGGAYQETQYF
>TRBJ1-4|14|TRBD1|-|TRBV19
TGTGCCAGTAGTATCAGGGGGCTGGATGAAAAACTGTTTTTT
CASSIRGLDEKLFF
>TRBJ2-6|18|TRBD2|once|TRBV7-3
TGTGCCAGCAGCTCAGGACTAGCGGGGGGCTCTGGGGCCAACGTCCTGACTTTC
CASSSGLAGGSGANVLTF
>TRBJ2-3|14|TRBD2|-|TRBV29-1
TGCAGCGCTTGGGGCGGGGGATACCTGGATACGCAGTATTTT
CSAWGGGYLDTQYF
>TRBJ2-7|15|-|-|TRBV5-6
TGTGCCAGCAGCGACATGACTAGGAGGTCCTACGAGCAGTACTTC
CASSDMTRRSYEQYF
>TRBJ1-4|13|-|-|TRBV2
TGTGCCTACCAACCCGCGGCTAATGAAAAACTGTTTTTT
CAYQPAANEKLFF
>TRBJ2-7|16|TRBD1|-|TRBV5-6
TGTGCCAGCAGCCCGCCCCCAGGGGACAGCTCCTACGAGCAGTACTTC
CASSPPPGDSSYEQYF